The entry that follows covers one T cell receptor (beta chain) sequence. The data belong to a study of cytomegalovirus exposure and HLA in healthy donors. This PCR relied on a set of 60 Vbeta primers and 13 Jbeta primers. Method: immunoSEQ multiplex PCR; TCRdb's copy keeps in-frame clones and lacks some. This table has 140,000 to 150,000 clones, roughly 9.8% appearing once. The sample consisted of PBMCs. This clonotype originated in a middle-aged man in good health and CMV-seronegative.

As DNA, the CDR3 is TGTGCCTGGAATACCGGGGGGGGTCAGCCCCAGCATTTT. As protein: CAWNTGGGQPQHF. The chain recombines TRBV30 with TRBJ1-5; a weak D match, TRBD1 (5 bases). V was trimmed by 4 bases and J by 6 bases, leaving 13 bases between them. Germline-derived CDR1 and CDR2 are GTSNPN and SVGIG (reference sequence). The CDR3 is 13 residues long.